This entry features one T cell receptor beta chain sequence. The antigen is unknown. Germline V gene data show CDR1 as WSHSY and CDR2 as SAAADI. The CDR3 runs 15 residues. V shed 2 bases and J 2 bases; nucleotides not matched to a gene: 2. These data originate in a study of beta chain features in type 1 diabetes. At the level of the study: The patients were much like the healthy donors in age, gender and cell yields. Study conclusions and caveats: A definitive answer on HLA type influencing TCRB rearrangement was not reached here.

Expressed TCRB transcripts were sequenced because the entire RNA isolate underwent reverse transcription. Method: immunoSEQ multiplex PCR; TCRdb's copy keeps in-frame clones and lacks some. This repertoire shows about 180,000 clones, around 13% found once; its top ten account for 0.62%. The source of this sequence is a woman aged 18-35 years in good health. The gene calls are TRBV10-2 and TRBJ2-7, with 11 bases that match TRBD2. The source material was central memory CD4+ T cells from blood. CDR3 in DNA: TGCGCCAGCAGTGAGCCGGGACTAGCGGCCTACGAGCAGTACTTC. As protein: CASSEPGLAAYEQYF.